This is a list of T cell receptor beta chains from one sample in a study of CD8 T cells in Susac syndrome. Using its own MiXCR run on the immunoSEQ multiplex PCR reads, TCRdb lists one record per CDR3 protein. The sample carries about 180,000 distinct CDR3 sequences, around 94% recorded once. The sample consisted of CD4+ T cells from PBMCs. These receptors were taken from a human donor with Susac syndrome. Both conserved end residues are part of each CDR3. The D gene is left open where the match is weak. The size field is filled for only some rows; it gives once, few, many or a size class.

clone size,CDR3 length,J gene,D gene,V gene,CDR3 DNA,CDR3 protein
few,12,TRBJ2-7,.,TRBV7-8,TGTGCCAGCCGGGGGCGGGACTACGAGCAGTACTTC,CASRGRDYEQYF
.,11,TRBJ2-5,.,TRBV6-2/TRBV6-3,TGTGCCAGCGCGGACCGAGAGACCCAGTACTTC,CASADRETQYF
once,13,TRBJ2-4,TRBD1,TRBV30,TGTGCCTGGAGTGGGGGACAGAAAAACATTCAGTACTTC,CAWSGGQKNIQYF
.,14,TRBJ2-5,.,TRBV7-7,TGTGCTAGCAGCCGGGGACTGTATCAAGAGACCCAGTACTTC,CASSRGLYQETQYF
.,17,TRBJ1-6,TRBD1,TRBV6-1,TGTGCCAGCAGGCCCGGACAGGTTTACCCGGGGAATTCACCCCTCCACTTT,CASRPGQVYPGNSPLHF
.,16,TRBJ2-2,.,TRBV23-1,TGCGCCAGCAGGGGCCGAATCTTGGTTGGAGCGGGGGAGCTGTTTTTT,CASRGRILVGAGELFF
.,13,TRBJ1-5,.,TRBV20-1,TGCAGTGCTAGATCAGATTACAATCAGCCCCAGCATTTT,CSARSDYNQPQHF
.,15,TRBJ2-1,TRBD1,TRBV7-6,TGTGCCAGCAGCCCCGGGACAGGGTACTACAATGAGCAGTTCTTC,CASSPGTGYYNEQFF
.,16,TRBJ1-4,TRBD1,TRBV20-1,TGCAGTGCCCCAGGGGGCCAGACAGGGATTTGGGAAAAACTGTTTTTT,CSAPGGQTGIWEKLFF
.,15,TRBJ2-5,.,TRBV11-2,TGTGCCAGCAGCCGCATGGGACGCCGTCAAGAGACCCAGTACTTC,CASSRMGRRQETQYF
.,15,TRBJ2-1,.,TRBV5-1,TGCGCCAGCAGCTTGGTCCCCACTCGATACAATGAGCAGTTCTTC,CASSLVPTRYNEQFF
.,15,TRBJ2-1,TRBD2,TRBV12-3/TRBV12-4,TGTGCCAGCAGTTTAATAGCGGGCTCCTACAATGAGCAGTTCTTC,CASSLIAGSYNEQFF
once,15,TRBJ2-5,.,TRBV7-2,TGTGCCAGCAGCTTAGTCACAGGATTGTCAGAGACCCAGTACTTC,CASSLVTGLSETQYF
once,12,TRBJ2-3,.,TRBV20-1,TGCAGTGCTAGTGGCTACACAGATACGCAGTATTTT,CSASGYTDTQYF
.,14,TRBJ2-5,.,TRBV7-9,TGTGCCAGCAGCTCGCTTGTCCAGGGAGAGACCCAGTACTTC,CASSSLVQGETQYF
.,16,TRBJ1-1,.,TRBV5-1,TGCGCCAGCAGCTTGAGGGGGGCTTTAGGAAACACTGAAGCTTTCTTT,CASSLRGALGNTEAFF
once,15,TRBJ1-2,TRBD1,TRBV6-5,TGTGCCAGCAGTCCACACAGGGGAACAAACTATGGCTACACCTTC,CASSPHRGTNYGYTF
.,14,TRBJ2-3,TRBD2,TRBV20-1,TGCAGTGTCGAACTAGCGGGGAACACAGATACGCAGTATTTT,CSVELAGNTDTQYF
.,14,TRBJ2-2,.,TRBV28,TGTGCCAGCATCCGTGCGCCCCGGACCGGGGAGCTGTTTTTT,CASIRAPRTGELFF